Presented here are 21 T cell receptor beta chains from one specimen sequenced in a study of T cells in Graves' hyperthyroidism and ophthalmopathy. Template material for amplifying TCR beta CDR3 regions consisted of RNA transcripts. Initially, a first-round RT-PCR of the TCR CDR3 employed the HTBI primer set. Each CDR3 protein gets one entry after TCRdb re-called the multiplex PCR reads with MiXCR. The table has 550,000 to 600,000 distinct CDR3 sequences, more than 13% seen once. Sequenced sample: blood. These receptor sequences come from a woman younger than 30 with Graves' ophthalmopathy.

The sample holds many counts of this clonotype. This CDR3 reads CASSPLSGHTQYF. CDR3 bases: TGTGCCAGCAGCCCACTATCGGGACACACGCAGTATTTT. This rearrangement joins TRBV7-2 to TRBJ2-3; a possible D gene is TRBD1 (6 bases). The CDR3 is 13 residues long. Germline V gene lookup returns CDR1 SGHTA and CDR2 FQGNSA. Trimming pared 5 bases from V and 9 bases from J, leaving 15 bases between.

This clonotype was seen more than once but under ten times. This may stem from a read error, because a much larger clone lies one nucleotide away. The V gene is TRBV6-5, the J gene TRBJ1-2, with TRBD1 as a possible D gene (6 bases). Germline V lookup: CDR1 MNHEY, CDR2 SVGAGI. The CDR3 spans 13 residues. V was clipped by 4 bases and J by 2 bases, with 8 bases between them. CDR3: CASSCQGNYGYTF. The CDR3 nucleotides are TGTGCCAGCAGTTGCCAGGGGAACTATGGCTACACCTTC.

V gene TRBV28 combines with J gene TRBJ2-6; D is uncertain. Trimming took 1 base from V and 4 from J, leaving 8 bases between them. The CDR3 length is 15 residues. Germline V gives CDR1 MDHEN, CDR2 SYDVKM. The CDR3 DNA reads as TGTGCCAGCAGTTTATTGGTCCCCGGGGCCAACGTCCTGACTTTC. It codes for CASSLLVPGANVLTF.

This chain links TRBV18 with TRBJ2-6; TRBD1 agrees at 9 bases. The germline V gene encodes CDR1 KGHSH and CDR2 LQKENI. The CDR3 has 17 amino acids. V shed 2 bases, J shed 0 bases, and the junction held 2 bases outside the gene matches. In DNA, the CDR3 is TGTGCCAGCTCACCAGGGACAGGGAACTCTGGGGCCAACGTCCTGACTTTC. Translated: CASSPGTGNSGANVLTF.

The gene calls are TRBV6-1 and TRBJ2-7; D unresolved. Trimming left V 6 bases short and J 4 bases short, with 10 bases between. The germline gives CDR1 MNHNS, CDR2 SASEGT. This CDR3 has 12 amino acids. CDR3 residues: CASSPDFYEQYF. As DNA, the CDR3 is TGTGCCAGCAGCCCCGACTTTTACGAGCAGTACTTC.

Ten or more counts support this clonotype. This CDR3 reads CASSLRQPSYNEQFF. The CDR3 nucleotides are TGCGCCAGCAGCTTGAGGCAGCCCTCCTACAATGAGCAGTTCTTC. The rearrangement joins TRBV5-1 to TRBJ2-1; D call uncertain. The V end was cut by 1 base, the J end by 0 bases, with 8 bases between. The CDR3 contains 15 residues. The germline CDR1 and CDR2 sequences are SGHRS and YFSETQ.

Concerning this clonotype: With a much larger clone just one base away, this may be a read error. The gene calls are TRBV6-1 and TRBJ2-7; the match to TRBD2 covers 10 bases. Germline assignment: CDR1 MNHNS and CDR2 SASEGT. Germline trimming cut 6 bases from V and 7 bases from J; bases unmatched to any gene: 18. This CDR3 has 17 amino acids. As DNA, the CDR3 is TGTGCCAGCAGCCCCGGGCTAGCGGGAGACTACATAAATGAGCAGTACTTC. Protein sequence: CASSPGLAGDYINEQYF.

The chain combines TRBV19 with TRBJ2-7; D possibly corresponds to TRBD2 (6 bases). Germline lookup yields CDR1 LNHDA and CDR2 SQIVND (reference sequence). The V end was cut by 8 bases, the J end by 0 bases, with 14 bases between. This CDR3 contains 14 residues. This CDR3 is CASRGSVYSYEQYF. The CDR3 nucleotides read TGTGCCAGTCGGGGGAGCGTTTACTCCTACGAGCAGTACTTC.

This clonotype was recorded a few times. The chain links TRBV3-1 to TRBJ2-1, with 9 bases matching TRBD2. V was clipped by 4 bases and J by 12 bases; unmatched bases: 13. The germline V gene encodes CDR1 LGHDT and CDR2 YNNKEL (reference sequence). The CDR3 totals 15 residues. CDR3 sequence (DNA): TGTGCCAGCAGCCTTGGACTAGCGCGCCGATGGGGGCAGTTCTTC. Protein: CASSLGLARRWGQFF.

This clonotype was detected ten times or more. The V gene is TRBV24-1, the J gene TRBJ2-1; 15 bases agree with TRBD2. After removal of 3 bases from V and 3 bases from J, the junction contained 5 bases not matched to a gene. From germline, CDR1 is KGHDR and CDR2 SFDVKD. This CDR3 has 18 residues. The CDR3 sequence: CATSDPWTSGRVYNEQFF. The CDR3 bases are TGTGCCACCAGTGATCCGTGGACTAGCGGGAGGGTCTACAATGAGCAGTTCTTC.

Comment on this clonotype: The junction shows a germline mismatch at one end, possibly a read error. This chain links TRBV11-2 with TRBJ1-2; D call uncertain. CDR3 size: 14 residues. The V gene's germline CDR1 is SGHAT and CDR2 FQNNGV. The chain's CDR3 is CASSQVLAVDGYTF. In nucleotides, the CDR3 is TGCGCCAGCAGCCAAGTCCTAGCCGTGGATGGCTACACCTTC.

This clonotype was detected ten times or more. The rearrangement joins TRBV7-2 to TRBJ1-5; 8 positions match TRBD1. Germline V gene lookup returns CDR1 SGHTA and CDR2 FQGNSA. Germline trimming cut 5 bases from V and 5 bases from J; bases unmatched to any gene: 8. The CDR3 length is 15 residues. The CDR3 spells CASSPDRGTYQPQHF. DNA for the CDR3: TGTGCCAGCAGCCCAGACAGGGGAACATATCAGCCCCAGCATTTT. Complete variable domain (other parts from reference TRBV7-2 and TRBJ1-5): GAGVSQSPSNKVTEKGKDVELRCDPISGHTALYWYRQSLGQGLEFLIYFQGNSAPDKSGLPSDRFSAERTGGSVSTLTIQRTQQEDSAVYLCASSPDRGTYQPQHFGDGTRLSIL.

This clonotype has only a few counts. The chain couples TRBV12-3 or TRBV12-4 to TRBJ2-5; D unresolved. Trimming cost V 6 bases and J 2 bases, with 13 bases left between them. The CDR3 covers 14 residues. The CDR3 region has the DNA TGTGCCAGCAGCCATCCTCCCCATCAAGAGACCCAGTACTTC. Protein sequence: CASSHPPHQETQYF.

The chain combines TRBV19 with TRBJ1-4; the match to TRBD1 covers 7 bases. The CDR3 is made up of 15 amino acids. V lost 2 bases and J lost 8; bases outside the gene matches: 8. Germline V gene data show CDR1 as LNHDA and CDR2 as SQIVND (reference sequence). The CDR3 region is CASSINPGGLEKLFF. The CDR3 nucleotides read TGTGCCAGTAGTATAAACCCAGGGGGTCTGGAAAAACTGTTTTTT.

V gene TRBV7-9 combines with J gene TRBJ2-7, with D possibly matching TRBD1 (6 bases). Per the germline V gene, CDR1 is SEHNR and CDR2 is FQNEAQ (reference sequence). V dropped 7 bases and J dropped 0 bases, with 13 bases sitting between them. The CDR3 is 14 amino acids. The CDR3 DNA reads as TGTGCCAGCACCCTTTCAGGGGTCTCCTACGAGCAGTACTTC. This sequence encodes CASTLSGVSYEQYF.

In this sample, this clonotype turned up a few times. V usage is TRBV7-9 and J usage is TRBJ1-3; no reliable D call. This CDR3 region has 15 residues. Germline V CDR1 and CDR2: SEHNR, FQNEAQ (reference sequence). The CDR3, as DNA: TGTGGATTTGTTGCGGCCGGAAGCTCTGGAAACACCATATATTTT. This encodes CGFVAAGSSGNTIYF.

The chain has TRBV29-1 and TRBJ1-3; TRBD1 matches 7 bases. This CDR3 is 12 amino acids long. The J segment lost 4 bases and the V segment lost 7 bases, leaving 4 bases of the junction unmatched. Germline V lookup: CDR1 SQVTM, CDR2 ANQGSEA. In nucleotides, the CDR3 is TGCAGCGGACAGGGACCAGGAAACACCATATATTTT. The encoded protein is CSGQGPGNTIYF.

This clonotype was detected only a few times. The V call is TRBV24-1, the J call TRBJ2-1; 13 bases are shared with TRBD2. Germline values: CDR1 KGHDR, CDR2 SFDVKD. The CDR3 spans 17 residues. J lost 5 bases, V lost 4 bases, and 7 bases had no gene match. CDR3 sequence (DNA): TGTGCCACCAGTGACCAAAGACTAGCGGGAGGCCACAATGAGCAGTTCTTC. Protein product: CATSDQRLAGGHNEQFF.

This clonotype came up many times. CDR3 amino acids: CASSLQGARIEGTDTQYF. The CDR3 coding sequence is TGTGCCAGCAGCTTACAGGGGGCGAGGATTGAGGGCACAGATACGCAGTATTTT. V gene TRBV6-2 or TRBV6-3 combines with J gene TRBJ2-3; TRBD1 matches 9 bases. CDR1 and CDR2 from the germline V gene are MNHEY and SVGEGT. The CDR3 extends over 18 amino acids. The ends lost 6 bases at V and 1 base at J; junction bases unmatched: 14.

This clonotype occurred many times. J is TRBJ2-7 and V is TRBV7-9; D tentatively fits TRBD1 or TRBD2 (5 bases each). CDR1 is SEHNR and CDR2 is FQNEAQ in the germline V gene (reference sequence). With 7 bases removed from V and 3 bases from J, the gap between germline ends came to 10 bases. This CDR3 is 12 amino acids long. The CDR3 DNA reads as TGTGCCAGCACCCCTGGGGGCTACGAGCAGTACTTC. Translated: CASTPGGYEQYF.

This clonotype turned up a few times. A much larger clone differs by one base, so this may be a read error. The V call is TRBV5-1, the J call TRBJ2-7; 8 nucleotides match TRBD2. The CDR3 covers 15 residues. Per germline, CDR1 SGHRS and CDR2 YFSETQ. The CDR3 region is CASSVGSGGSYEQCF. The CDR3 coding sequence is TGCGCCAGCAGCGTGGGGAGCGGGGGAAGCTACGAGCAGTGCTTC.